Listed below are T cell receptor beta chains from one sample, sequenced in a study of CD8 T cells in ankylosing spondylitis. TCRdb ran MiXCR on the 5' RACE reads and lists one entry per CDR3 protein. The sample carries roughly 150,000 distinct CDR3 sequences, roughly 31% recorded once. The material sequenced was synovial fluid, either unsorted or a sorted T cell fraction (not recorded which). These receptors all come from a male donor with ankylosing spondylitis. The CDR3 runs from the conserved cysteine through the conserved F or W. D genes are given only for firm matches. Clone sizes are given selectively: once, few, many, or a class where the clone is expanded.

>NA|TRBV29-1|NA|TRBJ2-3
CSVGKGPGDTQYF
TGCAGCGTTGGAAAAGGGCCAGGAGATACGCAGTATTTT
>TRBD2|TRBV20-1|NA|TRBJ2-1
CSARAPTGGRARNEQFF
TGCAGTGCTAGAGCCCCCACCGGCGGGAGGGCTCGAAATGAGCAGTTCTTC
>NA|TRBV6-2/TRBV6-3|many|TRBJ2-5
CASSPGQTQYF
TGTGCCAGCAGTCCGGGTCAGACCCAGTACTTC
>NA|TRBV5-1|NA|TRBJ1-5
CASSLGGSGPQHF
TGCGCCAGCAGCCTAGGCGGTTCAGGGCCCCAGCATTTT
>NA|TRBV7-2|NA|TRBJ1-3
CASSSYLDSSIYF
TGTGCCAGCAGCTCATACTTGGACAGCAGTATATATTTT
>NA|TRBV5-5|few|TRBJ2-2
CASSPTESNTGELFF
TGTGCCAGCAGCCCGACAGAGTCGAACACCGGGGAGCTGTTTTTT
>TRBD2|TRBV11-3|many|TRBJ2-7
CAMTGGTSRYEQYF
TGTGCCATGACGGGGGGGACTAGCCGCTACGAGCAGTACTTC
>NA|TRBV10-2|NA|TRBJ2-7
CATDGLGGYF
TGCGCCACCGATGGATTGGGGGGGTACTTC
>TRBD2|TRBV29-1|NA|TRBJ2-1
CSVVPAGNEQFF
TGCAGCGTTGTCCCAGCGGGAAATGAGCAGTTCTTC
>NA|TRBV20-1|NA|TRBJ2-1
CRAARVNEQFF
TGCAGAGCCGCGCGCGTCAATGAGCAGTTCTTC
>NA|TRBV7-2|NA|TRBJ2-6
CASSTSSGSGANVLTF
TGTGCCAGCAGCACCTCATCAGGCTCTGGGGCCAACGTCCTGACTTTC
>TRBD2|TRBV29-1|NA|TRBJ2-7
CSVRGTRSYEQYF
TGCAGCGTCCGGGGGACTAGATCGTACGAGCAGTACTTC
>NA|TRBV30|NA|TRBJ1-1
CAWSGGRGTEAFF
TGTGCCTGGAGCGGGGGGCGAGGTACTGAAGCTTTCTTT
>NA|TRBV5-1|few|TRBJ1-2
CASSPDGYGYTF
TGCGCCAGCAGCCCGGACGGTTATGGCTACACCTTC
>TRBD2|TRBV9|NA|TRBJ2-1
CASKGRGGAGEQFF
TGTGCCAGCAAGGGGCGGGGGGGTGCCGGTGAGCAGTTCTTC
>TRBD1|TRBV11-2|few|TRBJ1-1
CASSLDRGIPEAFF
TGTGCCAGCAGCTTGGACAGGGGTATCCCTGAAGCTTTCTTT
>TRBD2|TRBV7-2|NA|TRBJ2-3
CASSLNGGAGVTDTQYF
TGTGCCAGCAGCTTAAACGGCGGGGCGGGGGTCACAGATACGCAGTATTTT
>NA|TRBV7-9|NA|TRBJ2-1
CASRPTGTRHNEQFF
TGTGCCAGCAGACCGACCGGGACGAGGCACAATGAGCAGTTCTTC
>TRBD1|TRBV5-1|NA|TRBJ1-2
CASSVDRADYGYTF
TGCGCCAGCAGCGTGGACAGGGCGGACTATGGCTACACCTTC
>NA|TRBV12-3/TRBV12-4|many|TRBJ1-6
CASTLNNSPLHF
TGTGCCAGCACCCTAAATAATTCACCCCTCCACTTT
>NA|TRBV20-1|NA|TRBJ2-3
CSARRGVFRVGDTQYF
TGCAGTGCTAGACGAGGTGTTTTCAGGGTCGGAGATACGCAGTATTTT
>TRBD1|TRBV27|many|TRBJ1-2
CASGRDRASGGYTF
TGTGCCAGCGGGCGGGACAGGGCCTCGGGGGGCTACACCTTC
>TRBD2|TRBV15|few|TRBJ2-4
CATSRDPLTSGSTKNIQYF
TGTGCCACCAGCAGAGATCCCCTCACTAGCGGGAGCACCAAAAACATTCAGTACTTC
>NA|TRBV20-1|many|TRBJ2-7
CSASVGELGLTYEQYF
TGCAGTGCTAGTGTCGGAGAATTGGGTTTGACCTACGAGCAGTACTTC
>NA|TRBV2|many|TRBJ2-3
CATKPPTSLDTQYF
TGTGCCACCAAACCGCCGACTAGTCTCGATACGCAGTATTTT
>TRBD1|TRBV6-4|NA|TRBJ2-1
CARLQGRPQGSYNEQFF
TGTGCCAGATTACAGGGGCGTCCCCAAGGATCCTACAATGAGCAGTTCTTC
>NA|TRBV6-5|few|TRBJ2-2
CASSYSFGTGELFF
TGTGCCAGCAGTTACTCCTTCGGGACGGGGGAGCTGTTTTTT
>TRBD1|TRBV4-3|NA|TRBJ2-7
CASSQTWTGSSYEQYF
TGCGCCAGCAGCCAAACTTGGACAGGGAGCTCCTACGAGCAGTACTTC
>TRBD1|TRBV28|many|TRBJ1-4
CASSTTGQGGEKLFF
TGTGCCAGCAGTACAACGGGACAGGGAGGTGAAAAACTGTTTTTT
>NA|TRBV4-2|many|TRBJ1-6
CASSQGDPQPYNSPLHF
TGTGCCAGCAGCCAAGGGGACCCCCAGCCCTATAATTCACCCCTCCACTTT
>NA|TRBV3-1|NA|TRBJ2-7
CASSQVARGGLQGEQYF
TGTGCCAGCAGCCAAGTCGCGAGGGGGGGCCTTCAGGGGGAGCAGTACTTC
>TRBD2|TRBV29-1|NA|TRBJ2-3
CSVVTSGSTDTQYF
TGCAGCGTTGTGACTAGCGGTAGCACAGATACGCAGTATTTT
>NA|TRBV4-2|NA|TRBJ2-4
CASSQAAKNIQYF
TGTGCCAGCAGCCAAGCGGCCAAAAACATTCAGTACTTC
>NA|TRBV5-1|NA|TRBJ2-1
CASSLMGAQNNEQFF
TGCGCCAGCAGCTTGATGGGGGCACAGAACAATGAGCAGTTCTTC
>TRBD2|TRBV29-1|NA|TRBJ2-7
CSGLAGSYEQYF
TGCAGCGGACTAGCGGGGAGTTACGAGCAGTACTTC
>TRBD1|TRBV12-3/TRBV12-4|few|TRBJ1-1
CASSPGQGVPYTEAFF
TGTGCCAGCAGTCCCGGACAGGGGGTTCCGTACACTGAAGCTTTCTTT
>NA|TRBV7-8|NA|TRBJ1-1
CASSFSQGNTEAFF
TGTGCCAGCAGTTTTTCTCAGGGAAACACTGAAGCTTTCTTT
>NA|TRBV5-6|NA|TRBJ2-1
CASSLDGSSYNEQFF
TGTGCCAGCAGCTTAGACGGAAGCTCCTACAATGAGCAGTTCTTC
>TRBD1|TRBV5-1|few|TRBJ2-2
CASRYGTGTGELFF
TGCGCCAGCAGATACGGGACAGGAACCGGGGAGCTGTTTTTT
>NA|TRBV20-1|few|TRBJ2-7
CSARDFQGRSYEQYF
TGCAGTGCTAGAGACTTTCAGGGGAGATCCTACGAGCAGTACTTC